These 6 T cell receptor beta chains were all obtained from the same sample, sequenced in a study of cytomegalovirus exposure and HLA in healthy donors. Using immunoSEQ multiplex PCR, the repertoire was profiled, and TCRdb retains in-frame clones only, with some absent. In the table there are about 280,000 clones, more than 75% of which are singletons. The specimen was PBMCs. All receptors derive from a young woman in good health and CMV-seronegative.

This sequence joins TRBV4-1 and TRBJ2-7; 7 bases are shared with TRBD1. Germline V gene data show CDR1 as MGHRA and CDR2 as YSYEKL. With V trimmed by 3 bases and J by 2 bases, 10 bases remained unmatched. The CDR3 loop spans 16 amino acids. The CDR3 reads CASSQEPGQKAYEQYF. The CDR3 nucleotides are TGCGCCAGCAGCCAGGAACCGGGACAGAAAGCCTACGAGCAGTACTTC.

The V and J genes are TRBV30 and TRBJ2-1, with 15 bases fitting TRBD2. V shed 4 bases, J shed 1 base, and the junction held 11 bases outside the gene matches. CDR3 length: 19 amino acids. Germline values: CDR1 GTSNPN, CDR2 SVGIG (reference sequence). The CDR3 coding sequence is TGTGCCTGGATGAAGAAGCTAGGACTAGCGGGAGGGTCCTACAATGAGCAGTTCTTC. Encoded protein: CAWMKKLGLAGGSYNEQFF.

The V gene is TRBV12-2, the J gene TRBJ2-5; no DNA check was done on the table's D call, TRBD2. TRBV12-2 is a listed pseudogene. CDR3 length: 17 amino acids. The CDR3 bases are TGTGCAAGTCGCCTACTCTCTAGCGGGAGTTCGAAAGAGACCCAGTACTTC. Translating gives CASRLLSSGSSKETQYF.

CDR3 in DNA: TGTGCCAGCAGTTACTCGTTTGGAGGGGGGGGGAATGAGCAGTTCTTC. Encoded protein: CASSYSFGGGGNEQFF. The V call is TRBV6-5, the J call TRBJ2-1; D perhaps matches TRBD2 (7 bases). From germline, CDR1 is MNHEY and CDR2 SVGAGI. The CDR3 is 16 amino acids. The ends were cut back, 0 bases at V and 7 bases at J, with 16 bases in the middle.

The chain recombines TRBV7-9 with TRBJ1-3; perhaps TRBD1 as D (6 bases). This CDR3 is 17 amino acids long. The germline V gene has CDR1 SEHNR and CDR2 FQNEAQ (reference sequence). Trimming took 5 bases from V and 0 from J, leaving 17 bases between them. CDR3 in DNA: TGTGCCAGCAGCCACCCTTTGGGGGCGACCTCTGGAAACACCATATATTTT. Its protein is CASSHPLGATSGNTIYF.

The chain links TRBV27 to TRBJ1-4, with 8 bases matching TRBD1. V lost 5 bases and J lost 6; bases outside the gene matches: 5. Germline lookup yields CDR1 MNHEY and CDR2 SMNVEV (reference sequence). The CDR3 has 14 amino acids. Here the CDR3 reads CASSQTGVYEKLFF. For the CDR3, the DNA is TGTGCCAGCAGTCAGACAGGGGTTTATGAAAAACTGTTTTTT.